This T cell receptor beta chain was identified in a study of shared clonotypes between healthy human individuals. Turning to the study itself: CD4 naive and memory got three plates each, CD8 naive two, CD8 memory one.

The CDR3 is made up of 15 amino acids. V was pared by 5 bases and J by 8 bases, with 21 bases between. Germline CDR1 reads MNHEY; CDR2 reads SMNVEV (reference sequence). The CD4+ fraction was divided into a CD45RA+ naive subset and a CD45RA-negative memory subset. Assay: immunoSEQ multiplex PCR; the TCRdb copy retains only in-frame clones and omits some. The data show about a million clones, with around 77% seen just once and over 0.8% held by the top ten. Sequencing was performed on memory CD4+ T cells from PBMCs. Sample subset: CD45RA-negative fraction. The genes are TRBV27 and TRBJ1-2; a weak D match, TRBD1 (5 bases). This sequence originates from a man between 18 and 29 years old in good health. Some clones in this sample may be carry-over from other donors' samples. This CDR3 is CASSGGGTPRLGYTF. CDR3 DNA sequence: TGTGCCAGCAGTGGGGGAGGAACTCCCCGCCTAGGCTACACCTTC.